This T cell receptor (beta chain) was sequenced in a study of cytomegalovirus exposure and HLA in healthy donors. Across the whole study: A prior analysis found around 110 million unique TCR beta sequences from approximately 190 million T cells. Study observations and caveats: A previous analysis found most TCR beta V segments productive roughly 87% or roughly 30% of the time. Only CMV serostatus was available as immune exposure information.

About this clone itself: What it binds is not known.

Germline V gene sequence: CDR1 MNHNS, CDR2 SASEGT. Trimming removed 3 bases from V and 0 bases from J, with 12 bases in between. The CDR3 contains 16 residues. PCR used 60 Vbeta primers and 13 Jbeta primers. Original processing methods: A later analysis counted 65 million to 80 million unique TCR beta chains, about 10 million shared. The repertoire was sequenced with immunoSEQ multiplex PCR; TCRdb's copy has only in-frame clones and lacks some. V, J and clone size were drawn from that table, and D and trimming were deduced from the DNA. Among 160,000 or so clones, approximately 88% were seen once, and the ten largest hold less than 2%.

This TCR came from a woman younger than 35 in good health and CMV-seronegative. Sequenced input: PBMCs. The genes are TRBV6-1 and TRBJ1-3, with D perhaps matching TRBD1 (6 bases). CDR3 DNA: TGTGCCAGCAGTGACCCCCGGACAGACTCTGGAAACACCATATATTTT. Protein sequence: CASSDPRTDSGNTIYF.